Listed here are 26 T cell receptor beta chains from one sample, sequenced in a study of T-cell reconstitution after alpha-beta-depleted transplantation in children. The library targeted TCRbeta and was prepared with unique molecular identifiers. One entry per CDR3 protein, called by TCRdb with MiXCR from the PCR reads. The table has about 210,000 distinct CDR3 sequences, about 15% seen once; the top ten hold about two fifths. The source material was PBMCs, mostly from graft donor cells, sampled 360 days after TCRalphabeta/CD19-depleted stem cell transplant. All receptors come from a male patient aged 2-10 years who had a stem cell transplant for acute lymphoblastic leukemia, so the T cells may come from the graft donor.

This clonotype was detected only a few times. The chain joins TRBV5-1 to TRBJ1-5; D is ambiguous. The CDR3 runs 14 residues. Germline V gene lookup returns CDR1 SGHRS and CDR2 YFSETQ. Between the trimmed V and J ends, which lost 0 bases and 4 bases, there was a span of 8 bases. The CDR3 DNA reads TGCGCCAGCAGCTTGGGATCTGGGAATCAGCCCCAGCATTTT. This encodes CASSLGSGNQPQHF.

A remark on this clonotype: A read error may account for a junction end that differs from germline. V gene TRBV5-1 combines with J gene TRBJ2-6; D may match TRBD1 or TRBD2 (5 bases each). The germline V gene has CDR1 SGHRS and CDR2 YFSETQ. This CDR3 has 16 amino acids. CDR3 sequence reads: CVSSSGGTPGANVLTF. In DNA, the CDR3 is TGCGTCAGCAGCAGTGGGGGTACACCTGGGGCCAACGTCCTGACTTTC.

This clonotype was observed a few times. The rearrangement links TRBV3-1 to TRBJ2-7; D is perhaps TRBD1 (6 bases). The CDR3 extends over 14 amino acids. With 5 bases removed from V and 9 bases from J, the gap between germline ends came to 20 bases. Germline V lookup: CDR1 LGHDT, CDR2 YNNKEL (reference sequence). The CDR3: CASSARTDTLGQYF. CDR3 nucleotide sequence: TGTGCCAGCAGCGCAAGGACAGACACTTTAGGGCAGTACTTC.

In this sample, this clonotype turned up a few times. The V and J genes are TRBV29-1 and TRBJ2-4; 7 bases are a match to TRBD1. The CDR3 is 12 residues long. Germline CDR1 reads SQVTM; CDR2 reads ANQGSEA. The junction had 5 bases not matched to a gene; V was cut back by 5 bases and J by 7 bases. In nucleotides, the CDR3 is TGCAGCGTTCAACTCAGGGGGAACATTCAGTACTTC. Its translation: CSVQLRGNIQYF.

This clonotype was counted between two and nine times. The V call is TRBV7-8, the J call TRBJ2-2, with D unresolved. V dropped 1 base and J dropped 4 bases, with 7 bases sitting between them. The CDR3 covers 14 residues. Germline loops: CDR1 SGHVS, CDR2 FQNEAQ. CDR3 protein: CASSLVLRTGELFF. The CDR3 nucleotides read TGTGCCAGCAGCTTAGTCTTGCGCACCGGGGAGCTGTTTTTT.

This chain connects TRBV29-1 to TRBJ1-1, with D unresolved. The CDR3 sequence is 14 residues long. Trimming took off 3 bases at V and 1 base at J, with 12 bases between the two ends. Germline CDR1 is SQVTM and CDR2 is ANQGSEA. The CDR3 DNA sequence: TGCAGCGTTGATGAGGGTGGTTGGAACACTGAAGCTTTCTTT. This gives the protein CSVDEGGWNTEAFF. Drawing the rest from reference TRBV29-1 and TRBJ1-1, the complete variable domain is SAVISQKPSRDICQRGTSLTIQCQVDSQVTMMFWYRQQPGQSLTLIATANQGSEATYESGFVIDKFPISRPNLTFSTLTVSNMSPEDSSIYLCSVDEGGWNTEAFFGQGTRLTVV.

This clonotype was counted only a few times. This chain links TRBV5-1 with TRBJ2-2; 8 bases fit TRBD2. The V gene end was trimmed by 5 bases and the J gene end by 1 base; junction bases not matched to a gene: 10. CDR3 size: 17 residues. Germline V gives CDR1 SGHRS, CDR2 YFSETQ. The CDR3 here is CASRIVAGGLNTGELFF. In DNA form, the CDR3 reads TGCGCCAGCAGAATCGTGGCGGGGGGCTTGAACACCGGGGAGCTGTTTTTT.

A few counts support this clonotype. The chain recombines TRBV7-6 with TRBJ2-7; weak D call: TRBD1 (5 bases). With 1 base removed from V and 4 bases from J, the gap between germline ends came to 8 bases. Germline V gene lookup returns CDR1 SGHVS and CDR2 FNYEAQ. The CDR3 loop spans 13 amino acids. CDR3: CASSLGTFYEQYF. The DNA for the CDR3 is TGTGCCAGCAGCTTAGGGACATTTTACGAGCAGTACTTC.

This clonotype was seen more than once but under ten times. The CDR3 nucleotides read TGTGCCAGCAGCTGGGACAGGGGGAAGTACGAGCAGTACTTC. It encodes CASSWDRGKYEQYF. The chain has TRBV7-6 and TRBJ2-7, with 11 bases identical to TRBD1. The length of the CDR3 is 14 residues. Germline V CDR1 and CDR2: SGHVS, FNYEAQ. Trimming took 4 bases from V and 4 from J; bases not matched to a gene: 3. Full variable domain (outside the CDR3, taken from reference TRBV7-6 and TRBJ2-7): GAGVSQSPRYKVTKRGQDVALRCDPISGHVSLYWYRQALGQGPEFLTYFNYEAQQDKSGLPNDRFSAERPEGSISTLTIQRTEQRDSAMYRCASSWDRGKYEQYFGPGTRLTVT.

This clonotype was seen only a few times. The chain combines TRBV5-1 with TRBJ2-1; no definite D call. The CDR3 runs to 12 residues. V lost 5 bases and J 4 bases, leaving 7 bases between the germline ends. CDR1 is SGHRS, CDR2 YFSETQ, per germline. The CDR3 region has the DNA TGCGCCAGCAGTCCAGATTACAATGAGCAGTTCTTC. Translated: CASSPDYNEQFF.

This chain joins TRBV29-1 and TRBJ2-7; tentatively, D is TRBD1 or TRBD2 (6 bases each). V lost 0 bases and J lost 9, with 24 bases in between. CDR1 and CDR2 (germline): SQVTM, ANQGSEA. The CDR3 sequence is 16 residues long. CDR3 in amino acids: CSVEDFPGASSPMQYF. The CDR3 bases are TGCAGCGTTGAAGACTTTCCGGGGGCCTCCTCTCCGATGCAGTACTTC.

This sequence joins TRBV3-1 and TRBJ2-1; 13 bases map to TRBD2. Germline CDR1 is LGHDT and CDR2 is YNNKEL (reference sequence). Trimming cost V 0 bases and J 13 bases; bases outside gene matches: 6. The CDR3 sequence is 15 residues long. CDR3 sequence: CASSQDNRLAGGQFF. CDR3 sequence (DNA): TGTGCCAGCAGCCAAGATAACAGACTAGCGGGGGGTCAGTTCTTC.

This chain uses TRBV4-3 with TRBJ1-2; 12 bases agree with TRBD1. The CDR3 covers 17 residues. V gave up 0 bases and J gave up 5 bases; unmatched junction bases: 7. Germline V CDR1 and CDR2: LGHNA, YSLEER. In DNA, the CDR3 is TGCGCCAGCAGCCAAGATCCGGGACAGGGGGCCGTATATGGCTACACCTTC. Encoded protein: CASSQDPGQGAVYGYTF.

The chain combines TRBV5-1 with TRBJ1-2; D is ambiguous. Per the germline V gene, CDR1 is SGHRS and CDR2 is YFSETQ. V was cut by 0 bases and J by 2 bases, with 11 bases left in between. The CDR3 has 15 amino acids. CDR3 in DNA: TGCGCCAGCAGCTTGGATGGTCAGGAGAACTATGGCTACACCTTC. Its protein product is CASSLDGQENYGYTF.

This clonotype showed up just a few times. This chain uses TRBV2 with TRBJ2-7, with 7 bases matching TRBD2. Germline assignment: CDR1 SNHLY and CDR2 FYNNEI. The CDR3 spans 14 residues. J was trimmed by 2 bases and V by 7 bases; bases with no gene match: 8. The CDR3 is CASTPGTTPYEQYF. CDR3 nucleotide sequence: TGTGCCAGCACCCCTGGGACTACACCCTACGAGCAGTACTTC.

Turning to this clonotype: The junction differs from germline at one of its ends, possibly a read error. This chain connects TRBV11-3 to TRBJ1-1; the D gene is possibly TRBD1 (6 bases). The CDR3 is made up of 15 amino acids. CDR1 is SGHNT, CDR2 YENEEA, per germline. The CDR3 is CASSLRQETNTGAFF. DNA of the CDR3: TGTGCCAGCAGCTTACGACAGGAGACAAACACTGGAGCTTTCTTT. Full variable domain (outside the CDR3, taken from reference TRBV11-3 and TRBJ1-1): EAGVVQSPRYKIIEKKQPVAFWCNPISGHNTLYWYLQNLGQGPELLIRYENEEAVDDSQLPKDRFSAERLKGVDSTLKIQPAELGDSAVYLCASSLRQETNTGAFFGQGTRLTVV.

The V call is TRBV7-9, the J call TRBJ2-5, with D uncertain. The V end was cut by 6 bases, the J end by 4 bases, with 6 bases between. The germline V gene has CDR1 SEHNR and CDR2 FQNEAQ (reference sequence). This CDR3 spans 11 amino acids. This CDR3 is CASRARETQYF. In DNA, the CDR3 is TGTGCCAGCAGGGCGAGAGAGACCCAGTACTTC.

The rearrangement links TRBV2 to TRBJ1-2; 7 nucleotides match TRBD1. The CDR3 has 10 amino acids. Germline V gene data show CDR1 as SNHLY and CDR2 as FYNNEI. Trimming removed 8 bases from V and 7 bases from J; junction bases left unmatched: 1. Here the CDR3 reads CASRTGGYTF. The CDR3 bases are TGTGCCAGCCGGACAGGTGGCTACACCTTC.

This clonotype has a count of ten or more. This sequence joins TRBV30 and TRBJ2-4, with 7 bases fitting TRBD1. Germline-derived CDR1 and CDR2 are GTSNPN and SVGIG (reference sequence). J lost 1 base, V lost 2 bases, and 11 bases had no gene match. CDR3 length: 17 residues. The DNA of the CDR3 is TGTGCCTGGAGTTCTTACGGGACAGTAGTGGCCAAAAACATTCAGTACTTC. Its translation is CAWSSYGTVVAKNIQYF.

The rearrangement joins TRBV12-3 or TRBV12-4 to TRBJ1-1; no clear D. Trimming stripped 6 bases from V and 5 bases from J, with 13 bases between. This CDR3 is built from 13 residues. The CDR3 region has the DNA TGTGCCAGCAGCCCCACCGTGGGGACTGAAGCTTTCTTT. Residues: CASSPTVGTEAFF.

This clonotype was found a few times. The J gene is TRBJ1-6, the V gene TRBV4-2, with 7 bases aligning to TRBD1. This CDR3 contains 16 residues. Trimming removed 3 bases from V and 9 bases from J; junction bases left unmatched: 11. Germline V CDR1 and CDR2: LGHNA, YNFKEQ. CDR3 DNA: TGTGCCAGCAGCCAGGATTCGGGACAGCGGACTTCACCCCTCCACTTT. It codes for CASSQDSGQRTSPLHF.

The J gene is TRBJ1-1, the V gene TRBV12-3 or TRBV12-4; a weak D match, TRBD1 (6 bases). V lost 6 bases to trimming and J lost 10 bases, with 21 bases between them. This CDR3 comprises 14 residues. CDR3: CASSHRGLGLGAFF. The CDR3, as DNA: TGTGCCAGCAGCCACCGGGGGCTCGGGCTGGGAGCTTTCTTT.

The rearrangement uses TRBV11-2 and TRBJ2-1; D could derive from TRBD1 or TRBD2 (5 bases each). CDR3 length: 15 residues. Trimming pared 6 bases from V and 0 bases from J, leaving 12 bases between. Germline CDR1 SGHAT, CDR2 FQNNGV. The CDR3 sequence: CASSRGTTSYNEQFF. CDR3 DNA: TGTGCCAGCAGTCGGGGCACGACCTCCTACAATGAGCAGTTCTTC.

CDR3 loop: CASRRGTRTGRRTEAFF. The CDR3 DNA sequence: TGCGCCAGCCGGAGGGGAACCAGGACAGGGCGGAGAACTGAAGCTTTCTTT. The chain has TRBV4-1 and TRBJ1-1, with TRBD1 identical over 8 bases. The CDR3 is made up of 17 amino acids. The V segment lost 8 bases and the J segment 5 bases; nucleotides outside the gene matches: 19. Germline CDR1 is MGHRA and CDR2 is YSYEKL.

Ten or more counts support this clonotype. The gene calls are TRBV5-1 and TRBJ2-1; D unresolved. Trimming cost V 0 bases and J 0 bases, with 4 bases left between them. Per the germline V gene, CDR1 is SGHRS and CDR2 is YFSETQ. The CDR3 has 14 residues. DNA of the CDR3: TGCGCCAGCAGCTTGGACAGCTCCTACAATGAGCAGTTCTTC. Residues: CASSLDSSYNEQFF.

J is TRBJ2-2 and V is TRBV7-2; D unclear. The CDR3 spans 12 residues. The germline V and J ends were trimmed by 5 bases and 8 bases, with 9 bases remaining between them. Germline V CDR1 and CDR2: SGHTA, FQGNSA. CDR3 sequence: CASSTILGELFF. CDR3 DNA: TGTGCCAGCAGCACCATCCTAGGGGAGCTGTTTTTT.